This TCR beta chain was recorded in a study of graft-versus-host responses after intestinal transplantation. Whole-study context: Recipients got multivisceral, liver-intestinal, or isolated intestinal transplants. All of the recipients had induction that used anti-thymocyte globulin, then tacrolimus and steroids for approximately 3 years. The study's findings and limits: The marrow of recipients harbored GvH clones, and ileum or blood showed some of them first. Early post-transplant declines in HvG were associated with peak levels of circulating GvH clones.

This CDR3 has 17 amino acids. CDR1 MDHEN and CDR2 SYDVKM come from the germline V gene. The V segment lost 2 bases and the J segment 6 bases; nucleotides outside the gene matches: 7. Here immunoSEQ multiplex PCR was the method, and the copy in TCRdb shows in-frame clones only, minus some. The table shows some 100,000 clones, with 87% occurring only once. On this clone: Antigen unknown.

The sequence was obtained from a human donor who was the organ donor for an intestinal transplant. The rearrangement links TRBV28 to TRBJ2-4; 13 bases agree with TRBD2. The sequenced sample was unstimulated CD4+ T cells sorted from spleen or lymph node cells, obtained before transplant. In DNA form, the CDR3 reads TGTGCCAGCAGTTTACCCACTAGCGGGGGGGGGCTAAACATTCAGTACTTC. Residues: CASSLPTSGGGLNIQYF. Full variable domain (rest looked up from reference TRBV28 and TRBJ2-4): DVKVTQSSRYLVKRTGEKVFLECVQDMDHENMFWYRQDPGLGLRLIYFSYDVKMKEKGDIPEGYSVSREKKERFSLILESASTNQTSMYLCASSLPTSGGGLNIQYFGAGTRLSVL.